The 20 T cell receptor beta chains below all came from one sample that was sequenced in a study of blood T cells in healthy people across ages. Alongside a J-beta primer mix, a sample-barcoded 5' primer served in a second PCR lasting about 7 to 11 cycles. One entry per CDR3 protein, called by TCRdb with MiXCR from the 5' RACE reads. The top ten hold 45% to 60% of the sample, which has a few hundred thousand distinct CDR3 sequences, about 55% seen once. The sequenced sample was blood. These receptors came from a man in his 60s in good health.

The chain combines TRBV4-2 with TRBJ2-6; possibly TRBD1 or TRBD2 for D (5 bases each). CDR3 length: 17 residues. CDR1 LGHNA and CDR2 YNFKEQ come from the germline V gene. The V end lost 0 bases, the J end lost 4 bases, and 13 bases lay between the germline ends. CDR3 in DNA: TGTGCCAGCAGCCAAGATGGAATAGGGACCGGGGCCAACGTCCTGACTTTC. Amino acid sequence: CASSQDGIGTGANVLTF.

There are many counts of this clonotype. The junction does not match germline at one end; this may be a read error. The chain has TRBV29-1 and TRBJ2-3; possibly TRBD2 for D (5 bases). Looked up from germline, CDR1 is SQVTM and CDR2 is ANQGSEA. The CDR3 runs 13 residues. In DNA, the CDR3 is TGCAGCGTTGCGGGATTCCTACTAGATCCGCAGTATTTT. This translates into CSVAGFLLDPQYF.

This clonotype was seen repeatedly, ten times or more. V and J are TRBV9 and TRBJ2-5; 9 bases fit TRBD1. The CDR3 is made up of 15 amino acids. Germline assignment: CDR1 SGDLS and CDR2 YYNGEE. Trimming removed 4 bases from V and 4 bases from J; junction bases left unmatched: 8. CDR3 amino acids: CASSLGTGPRETQYF. For the CDR3, the DNA is TGTGCCAGCAGCCTAGGGACAGGGCCTCGAGAGACCCAGTACTTC.

This clonotype was detected once. The CDR3 nucleotides read TGTGCCAGCAGCTCAACCGGGAGTGTCTACAATGAGCAGTTCTTC. This codes for CASSSTGSVYNEQFF. The J gene is TRBJ2-1, the V gene TRBV7-8; TRBD2 is a possible D gene (6 bases). Deletions cut 4 bases from V and 3 bases from J, with 13 bases between. The CDR3 has 15 amino acids. Germline V gene data show CDR1 as SGHVS and CDR2 as FQNEAQ. Full variable domain (missing parts from reference TRBV7-8 and TRBJ2-1): GAGVSQSPRYKVAKRGQDVALRCDPISGHVSLFWYQQALGQGPEFLTYFQNEAQLDKSGLPSDRFFAERPEGSVSTLKIQRTQQEDSAVYLCASSSTGSVYNEQFFGPGTRLTVL.

The chain recombines TRBV2 with TRBJ2-5; D perhaps matches TRBD2 (6 bases). Germline V gene data show CDR1 as SNHLY and CDR2 as FYNNEI. The CDR3 runs 18 residues. Trimming removed 2 bases at V and 3 bases at J, with 22 bases between. DNA of the CDR3: TGTGCCAGCAGTGAATCCGGGTTGGGCGGGAAAGATAAAGAGACCCAGTACTTC. Translation gives CASSESGLGGKDKETQYF.

The chain has TRBV11-2 and TRBJ2-4, with a weak D call TRBD2 (6 bases). The V gene lost 0 bases and the J gene lost 13 bases, with 16 bases spanning the gap. Per germline, CDR1 SGHAT and CDR2 FQNNGV. This CDR3 has 14 amino acids. CDR3 amino acids: CASSLEPKPGEQYF. The CDR3 DNA sequence: TGTGCCAGCAGCTTAGAGCCTAAACCGGGGGAGCAGTACTTC.

This chain joins TRBV20-1 and TRBJ2-7; 11 nucleotides line up with TRBD2. After removal of 3 bases from V and 7 bases from J, the junction contained 11 bases not matched to a gene. In germline, CDR1 is DFQATT, CDR2 SNEGSKA (reference sequence). The CDR3 consists of 15 residues. CDR3 in amino acids: CSARKGTSGWGEQYF. The CDR3 DNA sequence: TGCAGTGCTAGGAAGGGGACTAGCGGTTGGGGGGAGCAGTACTTC.

The rearrangement uses TRBV3-1 and TRBJ2-3; weak D call: TRBD2 (6 bases). The CDR3 has 15 residues. Germline V gene sequence: CDR1 LGHDT, CDR2 YNNKEL (reference sequence). V gave up 0 bases and J gave up 1 base, with 8 bases separating them. The CDR3 nucleotides are TGTGCCAGCAGCCAAGATCTAGCGCGCACAGATACGCAGTATTTT. Translation: CASSQDLARTDTQYF.

The rearrangement links TRBV28 to TRBJ2-7, with 10 nucleotides matching TRBD1. The CDR3 spans 16 residues. From germline, CDR1 is MDHEN and CDR2 SYDVKM. V lost 6 bases to trimming and J lost 5 bases; unmatched junction nucleotides: 13. The chain's CDR3 is CASRPVGGTGDNEQYF. The DNA for the CDR3 is TGTGCCAGCAGACCCGTTGGCGGGACAGGGGACAACGAGCAGTACTTC.

This clonotype was picked up many times. The CDR3 region is CSATRGSDEQYF. The CDR3 DNA is TGCAGTGCTACCAGGGGGAGTGACGAGCAGTACTTC. This sequence joins TRBV20-1 and TRBJ2-7; 7 positions match TRBD1. The trim removed 4 bases at V and 5 bases at J, leaving 5 bases unmatched. Germline values: CDR1 DFQATT, CDR2 SNEGSKA (reference sequence). The CDR3 length is 12 residues.

The chain couples TRBV13 to TRBJ2-1; 9 positions match TRBD2. In germline, CDR1 is PRHDT, CDR2 FYEKMQ (reference sequence). The CDR3 loop spans 15 amino acids. V dropped 2 bases and J dropped 10; count of bases not matched to a gene: 9. The CDR3 reads CASSLKLAGPAEQFF. The CDR3, as DNA: TGTGCCAGCAGCTTAAAGCTAGCGGGGCCGGCAGAGCAGTTCTTC.

The J gene is TRBJ2-1, the V gene TRBV5-1, with a possible D match to TRBD2 (5 bases). The CDR3 consists of 15 residues. Looked up from germline, CDR1 is SGHRS and CDR2 is YFSETQ. Trimming pared 6 bases from V and 7 bases from J, leaving 20 bases between. This CDR3 is CASMPSGIRYNEQFF. CDR3 nucleotides: TGCGCCAGCATGCCCAGCGGTATTAGGTATAATGAGCAGTTCTTC.

This clonotype was counted at least ten times. This rearrangement joins TRBV15 to TRBJ2-7; possible D gene TRBD2, 5 bases. The V gene's germline CDR1 is LNHNV and CDR2 YYDKDF (reference sequence). V was trimmed by 3 bases and J by 6 bases, leaving 12 bases between them. This CDR3 is 13 amino acids long. DNA of the CDR3: TGTGCCACCAGCAGGGATAAAGGACTCGAGCAGTACTTC. Translating it yields CATSRDKGLEQYF. Filled out from reference TRBV15 and TRBJ2-7, the complete variable domain reads DAMVIQNPRYQVTQFGKPVTLSCSQTLNHNVMYWYQQKSSQAPKLLFHYYDKDFNNEADTPDNFQSRRPNTSFCFLDIRSPGLGDTAMYLCATSRDKGLEQYFGPGTRLTVT.

Concerning this clonotype itself: The junction shows a germline mismatch at one end, possibly a read error. The chain uses TRBV20-1 and TRBJ2-4; 10 bases match TRBD2. With the DNA end fitting TRBJ2-7 better, the J assignment may be wrong. Germline V lookup: CDR1 DFQATT, CDR2 SNEGSKA (reference sequence). The CDR3 extends over 15 amino acids. CDR3 loop: CSSRSRTSGTYEQYF. In nucleotides, the CDR3 is TGCAGTTCTAGATCCCGGACTAGCGGAACCTACGAGCAGTACTTC.

The rearrangement links TRBV4-2 to TRBJ2-3; D ambiguous. This CDR3 contains 15 residues. CDR1 is LGHNA, CDR2 YNFKEQ, per germline. Trimming shortened V by 5 bases and J by 1 base, and 13 bases separated the two germline ends. The CDR3 reads CASSSAGVGTDTQYF. The CDR3 nucleotides are TGTGCCAGCAGCTCAGCTGGGGTGGGCACAGATACGCAGTATTTT.

The V gene is TRBV7-2, the J gene TRBJ2-7; maybe TRBD1 (6 bases). Trimming shortened V by 2 bases and J by 0 bases, and 14 bases separated the two germline ends. Germline assignment: CDR1 SGHTA and CDR2 FQGNSA. The CDR3 length is 16 residues. The CDR3 nucleotides are TGTGCCAGCAGCTTAATAGTCGGACAGAGCTCCTACGAGCAGTACTTC. It yields the protein CASSLIVGQSSYEQYF.

This chain uses TRBV5-8 with TRBJ2-7, with D perhaps matching TRBD1 (6 bases). V was shortened by 4 bases and J by 2 bases, with 16 bases between the two germline ends. The germline gives CDR1 SGHTS, CDR2 YDEGEE. The CDR3 runs 15 residues. This chain's CDR3 is CASSPGQLRAYEQYF. For the CDR3, the DNA is TGTGCCAGCAGCCCTGGACAGCTACGGGCCTACGAGCAGTACTTC. Based on the CDR3 plus reference TRBV5-8 and TRBJ2-7, the full variable domain is EAGVTQSPTHLIKTRGQQATLRCSPISGHTSVYWYQQALGLGLQFLLWYDEGEERNRGNFPPRFSGRQFPNYSSELNVNALELEDSALYLCASSPGQLRAYEQYFGPGTRLTVT.

This chain connects TRBV7-9 to TRBJ1-1; D uncertain. The CDR3 runs to 13 residues. V gave up 4 bases and J gave up 10 bases, with 16 bases separating them. The germline CDR1 and CDR2 sequences are SEHNR and FQNEAQ (reference sequence). The CDR3 DNA reads TGTGCCAGCAGCTCCCGGGTCACCGGTGGAGCTTTCTTT. It yields the protein CASSSRVTGGAFF.

The chain carries TRBV3-1 and TRBJ2-1; D perhaps matches TRBD2 (6 bases). Germline values: CDR1 LGHDT, CDR2 YNNKEL (reference sequence). V was clipped by 4 bases and J by 1 base, with 17 bases between them. The CDR3 covers 17 residues. The CDR3 DNA reads TGTGCCAGCAGCCGGCTGGGAGGCCTAGGGTCCTACAATGAGCAGTTCTTC. Translating it yields CASSRLGGLGSYNEQFF.

This clonotype was seen just once. This chain links TRBV20-1 with TRBJ2-7; D remains unclear. Germline V gives CDR1 DFQATT, CDR2 SNEGSKA (reference sequence). V was shortened by 0 bases and J by 1 base, with 7 bases between the two germline ends. The CDR3 has 13 amino acids. CDR3 in DNA: TGCAGTGCTAGAGAAATTGGGTCCTACGAGCAGTACTTC. Translated, it gives CSAREIGSYEQYF.